These 9 T cell receptor beta chains came from one sample sequenced in a study of T cell responses to AZD1222 COVID-19 vaccine. The table came from immunoSEQ multiplex PCR; TCRdb's copy has only in-frame clones and leaves some out. There are under 95,000 clones in the sample; 88% occur only once, and less than 8.5% lies in the top ten. The sample here was peripheral blood, taken 28 days after the second AZD1222 dose. These receptors were taken from an adult who received the AZD1222 COVID-19 vaccine.

This clone was picked up one time. CDR3 residues: CASSPTPDSTNYGYTF. The CDR3 DNA follows: TGTGCCAGCTCACCCACGCCCGACAGCACTAACTATGGCTACACCTTC. V and J are TRBV18 and TRBJ1-2; TRBD1 is a possible D gene (5 bases). The CDR3 contains 16 residues. Germline V gene sequence: CDR1 KGHSH, CDR2 LQKENI. Trimming stripped 3 bases from V and 0 bases from J, with 14 bases between.

This chain connects TRBV7-2 to TRBJ2-7, with 7 positions matching TRBD1. The germline V gene encodes CDR1 SGHTA and CDR2 FQGNSA. This CDR3 spans 15 amino acids. J lost 2 bases, V lost 6 bases, and 10 bases had no gene match. CDR3 region: CASSLQGVSTYEQYF. CDR3 bases: TGTGCCAGCAGTCTTCAGGGGGTGTCAACCTACGAGCAGTACTTC.

This chain connects TRBV6-4 to TRBJ1-5; 8 bases are shared with TRBD1. Germline V gene lookup returns CDR1 MRHNA and CDR2 SNTAGT. After removal of 8 bases from V and 2 bases from J, the junction contained 17 bases not matched to a gene. This CDR3 comprises 18 residues. CDR3 nucleotide sequence: TGTGCCAGCGGGGGGATTAAGGGGACAGGCACCGGCAATCAGCCCCAGCATTTT. It is translated as CASGGIKGTGTGNQPQHF.

The rearrangement uses TRBV19 and TRBJ1-5; D gene unclear. The CDR3 contains 13 residues. Trimming took off 0 bases at V and 5 bases at J, with 5 bases between the two ends. CDR1 is LNHDA, CDR2 SQIVND, per germline (reference sequence). CDR3 protein: CASSIEGDQPQHF. In nucleotides, the CDR3 is TGTGCCAGTAGTATAGAGGGAGATCAGCCCCAGCATTTT.

CDR3 sequence reads: CSFRPGGNEQFF. The CDR3 nucleotides read TGCAGCTTTCGGCCAGGGGGAAATGAGCAGTTCTTC. The gene calls are TRBV29-1 and TRBJ2-1, with 7 nucleotides matching TRBD1. The junction had 8 bases not matched to a gene; V was cut back by 8 bases and J by 7 bases. CDR3 length equals 12 residues. CDR1 and CDR2 (germline): SQVTM, ANQGSEA.

The rearrangement links TRBV5-5 to TRBJ2-3; no definite D call. Germline CDR1 and CDR2: SGHKS and YYEKEE (reference sequence). This CDR3 has 14 residues. Trimming removed 4 bases from V and 2 bases from J, with 11 bases in between. CDR3 protein: CASSPRLVTDTQYF. CDR3 DNA sequence: TGTGCCAGCAGCCCGCGACTCGTCACAGATACGCAGTATTTT.

The CDR3 coding sequence is TGTGCCAGCAGTTGGCACACTAAGAATTCACCCCTCCACTTT. Translating it yields CASSWHTKNSPLHF. The gene calls are TRBV27 and TRBJ1-6; the D is unclear. The CDR3 loop spans 14 amino acids. The V gene's germline CDR1 is MNHEY and CDR2 SMNVEV (reference sequence). V was pared by 4 bases and J by 7 bases, with 11 bases between.

This rearrangement joins TRBV7-8 to TRBJ1-1; D perhaps matches TRBD1 (6 bases). Trimming took off 5 bases at V and 4 bases at J, with 17 bases between the two ends. The CDR3 runs to 15 residues. The germline gives CDR1 SGHVS, CDR2 FQNEAQ. Here the CDR3 DNA reads TGTGCCAGCAGCCCTTGGGGGGCCAGGAGCACTGAAGCTTTCTTT. Protein product: CASSPWGARSTEAFF.

V usage is TRBV27 and J usage is TRBJ1-2; unclear D gene. V lost 3 bases and J 3 bases, leaving 14 bases between the germline ends. The CDR3 runs to 15 residues. Germline values: CDR1 MNHEY, CDR2 SMNVEV (reference sequence). As DNA, the CDR3 is TGTGCCAGCAGTTTGATGGCAGCGAAACACTATGGCTACACCTTC. It specifies CASSLMAAKHYGYTF.